This TCR beta chain was observed in a study of brain T cells in children with intractable seizures. This clone was observed a handful of times. Assay: immunoSEQ multiplex PCR; the TCRdb copy retains only in-frame clones and omits some. The sample contains 300,000 to 400,000 clones, approximately 93% of which appear only once. V gave up 3 bases and J gave up 0 bases; unmatched junction bases: 7. Per the germline V gene, CDR1 is LGHDT and CDR2 is YNNKEL (reference sequence). This CDR3 has 16 amino acids. As to time point: blood from clinic visit 5 months post-surgery; TSC patient then seizure free. This clonotype originated in a boy younger than two with tuberous sclerosis and intractable seizures. This specimen was peripheral blood, taken less than 6 months after surgery. The chain employs TRBV3-1 (or the pseudogene TRBV3-2) and TRBJ2-7, with 8 bases lining up with TRBD1. The CDR3 reads CASSQAGQGRSYEQYF. The CDR3 DNA follows: TGTGCCAGCAGCCAGGCCGGACAGGGACGCTCCTACGAGCAGTACTTC.